The source of this T cell receptor (beta chain) is a study of identifying expanded T cells in peripheral blood. General observations from the study: Clone count variance between roughly two-week samples rose with total template count. Differentially abundant clones: roughly 1.2 between replicates, about 15 at 2 to 3 weeks, over 18 at four.

Data came from immunoSEQ multiplex PCR; TCRdb stores just in-frame clones and leaves some out. Here the sample spans around 70,000 clones, roughly 88% being singletons. Note on this clone: What it binds is not known.

The V and J ends lost 2 bases and 2 bases respectively, with 10 bases between them. The CDR3 length is 14 residues. Germline CDR1 and CDR2: LNHDA and SQIVND (reference sequence). The sequence was obtained from a person between 18 and 75 years old in good health. Material for sequencing was blood. The chain recombines TRBV19 with TRBJ2-7; perhaps TRBD2 as D (5 bases). CDR3 residues: CASSIPAVAYEQYF. The DNA of the CDR3 is TGTGCCAGTAGTATACCAGCGGTAGCCTACGAGCAGTACTTC.